A selection of T cell receptor beta chains follows, all from one sample in a study of blood T cell repertoires in COVID-19. Data came from immunoSEQ multiplex PCR; TCRdb stores just in-frame clones and leaves some out. Altogether fewer than 200,000 clones are present, roughly 79% being singletons, with the ten largest covering roughly 11%. The sequenced material came from peripheral blood. Receptors originate from a middle-aged woman with COVID-19, enrolled during active disease. Each CDR3 is given with its conserved first and last residue. D genes are given only for firm matches. The size of a clone is reported for some rows only, either as once, few or many, or as a class for expanded clones.

17,TRBV15,TRBJ1-2,-,-,CATSRDLVGPGRYGYTF,TGTGCCACCAGCAGAGATTTAGTAGGGCCAGGGAGGTATGGCTACACCTTC
18,TRBV6-1,TRBJ1-5,TRBD1,-,CASSVHGQGLLSNQPQHF,TGTGCCAGCAGTGTCCACGGACAGGGATTACTTAGCAATCAGCCCCAGCATTTT
15,TRBV4-2,TRBJ2-1,TRBD2,-,CASSQTSGLGNEQFF,TGTGCCAGCAGCCAGACTAGCGGGTTAGGTAATGAGCAGTTCTTC
14,TRBV10-1,TRBJ2-4,TRBD2,few,CASSGGTAKNIQYF,TGCGCCAGCAGCGGGGGGACGGCCAAAAACATTCAGTACTTC
13,TRBV7-3,TRBJ1-1,-,once,CASSSQMNTEAFF,TGTGCCAGCAGCTCCCAGATGAACACTGAAGCTTTCTTT
15,TRBV7-2,TRBJ1-2,TRBD1,-,CASSFIGQGPYGYTF,TGTGCCAGCAGCTTCATTGGACAGGGACCCTATGGCTACACCTTC
12,TRBV6-6,TRBJ2-7,-,-,CASSSSSYEQYF,TGTGCCAGCAGTTCGAGCTCCTACGAGCAGTACTTC
15,TRBV27,TRBJ2-7,TRBD1,-,CASSYIGGQTGEQYF,TGTGCCAGCTCTTATATAGGGGGACAGACAGGCGAGCAGTACTTC
15,TRBV7-9,TRBJ2-1,-,-,CASSGRTLLLNEQFF,TGTGCCAGCAGCGGACGGACACTTCTCTTGAATGAGCAGTTCTTC
14,TRBV7-9,TRBJ2-5,-,-,CASSLTGAQETQYF,TGTGCCAGCAGCTTAACAGGAGCCCAAGAGACCCAGTACTTC
17,TRBV19,TRBJ2-1,-,-,CASSIDLGTSFHNEQFF,TGTGCCAGTAGTATAGATCTTGGGACTTCTTTTCACAATGAGCAGTTCTTC
15,TRBV29-1,TRBJ2-2,TRBD1,-,CSVDAGGFVTGELFF,TGCAGCGTTGACGCAGGGGGTTTTGTCACCGGGGAGCTGTTTTTT
14,TRBV6-5,TRBJ2-2,TRBD2,once,CASSLAGGAGELFF,TGTGCCAGCAGTTTAGCGGGGGGCGCCGGGGAGCTGTTTTTT
14,TRBV10-2,TRBJ1-2,-,-,CASLSGEANYGYTF,TGCGCCAGCCTGTCGGGGGAGGCAAACTATGGCTACACCTTC
12,TRBV4-2,TRBJ2-1,-,-,CASSPNRVIQFF,TGTGCCAGCAGCCCAAACCGAGTAATTCAGTTCTTC
12,TRBV5-1,TRBJ2-7,-,-,CASSLDYGEQYF,TGCGCCAGCAGCTTAGACTACGGCGAGCAGTACTTC
15,TRBV2,TRBJ2-3,TRBD2,-,CASSVAGSDVDTQYF,TGTGCCAGCAGTGTAGCGGGGAGCGATGTTGATACGCAGTATTTT
15,TRBV6-1,TRBJ1-6,-,-,CASSEQGTANSPLHF,TGTGCCAGCAGTGAACAGGGTACCGCGAATTCACCCCTCCACTTT
15,TRBV6-1,TRBJ1-5,TRBD1,-,CASSEAGGRDQPQHF,TGTGCCAGCAGTGAAGCAGGGGGCAGAGATCAGCCCCAGCATTTT
16,TRBV7-2,TRBJ1-1,TRBD1,-,CASSLRQGGSGTEAFF,TGTGCCAGCAGCCTCAGACAGGGGGGTTCGGGAACTGAAGCTTTCTTT
15,TRBV6-1,TRBJ2-3,TRBD2,-,CASSESGVSTDTQYF,TGTGCCAGCAGTGAGAGCGGGGTTAGCACAGATACGCAGTATTTT
17,TRBV5-1,TRBJ2-7,TRBD2,-,CASSLDRTSGYAYEQYF,TGCGCCAGCAGCTTGGATCGGACTAGCGGGTATGCCTACGAGCAGTACTTC
11,TRBV20-1,TRBJ2-7,-,-,CSNQPQDSQYF,TGCAGTAACCAACCCCAGGACTCCCAGTACTTC
18,TRBV5-4,TRBJ2-2,-,-,CASRPGTSGPWDTGELFF,TGTGCCAGCAGACCCGGGACTTCCGGTCCGTGGGACACCGGGGAGCTGTTTTTT
16,TRBV28,TRBJ2-3,TRBD2,few,CASSFPLAGVTDTQYF,TGTGCCAGCAGTTTCCCCCTAGCGGGAGTCACAGATACGCAGTATTTT
14,TRBV28,TRBJ2-5,-,-,CASSPPRQAETQYF,TGTGCCAGCAGTCCGCCCCGGCAGGCGGAGACCCAGTACTTC